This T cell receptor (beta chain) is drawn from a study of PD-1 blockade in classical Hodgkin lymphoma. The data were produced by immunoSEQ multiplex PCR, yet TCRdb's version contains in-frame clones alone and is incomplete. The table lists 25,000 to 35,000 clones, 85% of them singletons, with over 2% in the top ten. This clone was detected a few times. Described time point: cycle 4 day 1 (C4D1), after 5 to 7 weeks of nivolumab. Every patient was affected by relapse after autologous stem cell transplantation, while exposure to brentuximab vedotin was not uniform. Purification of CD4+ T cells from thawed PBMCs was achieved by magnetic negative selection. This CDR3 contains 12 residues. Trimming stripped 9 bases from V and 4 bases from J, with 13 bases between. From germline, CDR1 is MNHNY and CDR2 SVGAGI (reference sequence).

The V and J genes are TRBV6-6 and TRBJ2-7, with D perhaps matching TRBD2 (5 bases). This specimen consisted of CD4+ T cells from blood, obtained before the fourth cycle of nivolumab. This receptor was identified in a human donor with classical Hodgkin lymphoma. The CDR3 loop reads CASGGLPYEQYF. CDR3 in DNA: TGTGCCAGTGGAGGACTTCCGTACGAGCAGTACTTC.